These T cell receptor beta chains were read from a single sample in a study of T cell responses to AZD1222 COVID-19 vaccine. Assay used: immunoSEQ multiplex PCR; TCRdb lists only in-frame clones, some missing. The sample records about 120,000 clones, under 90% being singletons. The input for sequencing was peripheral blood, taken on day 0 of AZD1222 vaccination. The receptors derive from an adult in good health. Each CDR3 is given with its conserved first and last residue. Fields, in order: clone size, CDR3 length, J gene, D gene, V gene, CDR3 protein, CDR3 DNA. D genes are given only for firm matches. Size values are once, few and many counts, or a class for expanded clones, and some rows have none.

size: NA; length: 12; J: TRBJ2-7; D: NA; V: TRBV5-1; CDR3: CASSASSYEQYF; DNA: TGCGCCAGCAGCGCGTCTTCTTACGAGCAGTACTTC
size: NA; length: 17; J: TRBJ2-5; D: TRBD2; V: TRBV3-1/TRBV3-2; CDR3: CASSQRKLAGHLGDQYF; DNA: TGTGCCAGCAGCCAAAGGAAACTAGCGGGACACCTCGGGGACCAGTACTTC
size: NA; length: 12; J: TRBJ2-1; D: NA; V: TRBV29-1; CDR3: CSVESGGNEQFF; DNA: TGCAGCGTTGAATCAGGAGGAAATGAGCAGTTCTTC
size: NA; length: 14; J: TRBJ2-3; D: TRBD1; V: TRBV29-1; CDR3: CSVGDRDVTDTQYF; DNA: TGCAGCGTTGGGGACAGGGACGTCACAGATACGCAGTATTTT
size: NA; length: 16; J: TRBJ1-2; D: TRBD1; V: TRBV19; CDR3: CASSIFAETGGHGYTF; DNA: TGTGCCAGTAGTATTTTCGCCGAAACAGGGGGCCATGGCTACACCTTC
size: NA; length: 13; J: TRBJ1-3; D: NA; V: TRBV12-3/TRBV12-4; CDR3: CASRVVSGNTIYF; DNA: TGTGCCAGCAGGGTAGTCTCTGGAAACACCATATATTTT
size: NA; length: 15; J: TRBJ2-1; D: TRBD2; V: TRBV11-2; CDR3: CASSLGGRAGNEQFF; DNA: TGTGCCAGCAGCTTAGGCGGGAGGGCCGGGAATGAGCAGTTCTTC
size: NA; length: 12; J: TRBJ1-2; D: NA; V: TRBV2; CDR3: CASSPGSYGYTF; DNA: TGTGCCAGCAGTCCAGGATCTTATGGCTACACCTTC
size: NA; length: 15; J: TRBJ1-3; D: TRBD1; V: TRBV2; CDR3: CASRGDRVTGNTIYF; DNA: TGTGCCAGCAGGGGGGACAGGGTTACTGGAAACACCATATATTTT
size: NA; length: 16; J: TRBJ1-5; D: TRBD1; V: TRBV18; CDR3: CASATSGTGRDQPQHF; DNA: TGTGCCAGCGCCACGTCCGGGACAGGTAGGGATCAGCCCCAGCATTTT
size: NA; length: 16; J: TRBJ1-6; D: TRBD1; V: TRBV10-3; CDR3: CAISVKFTGEGSPLHF; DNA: TGTGCCATCAGTGTGAAGTTTACAGGGGAGGGTTCACCCCTCCACTTT
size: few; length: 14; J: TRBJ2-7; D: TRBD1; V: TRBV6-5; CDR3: CASSLTGVSYEQYF; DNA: TGTGCCAGCAGCTTGACAGGGGTCTCCTACGAGCAGTACTTC
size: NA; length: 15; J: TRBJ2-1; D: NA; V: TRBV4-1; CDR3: CASSQEGSSYNEQFF; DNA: TGCGCCAGCAGCCAAGAAGGATCATCCTACAATGAGCAGTTCTTC